Listed below are T cell receptor beta chains from one sample, sequenced in a study of blood T cell repertoires in COVID-19. Measured with immunoSEQ multiplex PCR; TCRdb has only the in-frame clones, and not every one. The sample records over 130,000 clones, roughly 80% being singletons. The sequenced material came from peripheral blood. These receptors came from a man aged 50-60 years with acute or convalescent COVID-19. CDR3s include the opening cysteine and the closing phenylalanine or tryptophan. The D gene is left open where the match is weak. A clone size is listed for some rows: how often the clone was seen (once, few, many), or a class if it is expanded.

TRBV4-1	TRBJ1-5	few	-	CASSGQASGQPQHF	TGCGCCAGCAGCGGGCAGGCCTCTGGTCAGCCCCAGCATTTT
TRBV5-1	TRBJ2-5	-	TRBD2	CASSTGTRFETQYF	TGCGCCAGCAGCACCGGGACTAGGTTCGAGACCCAGTACTTC
TRBV3-1/TRBV3-2	TRBJ2-3	-	TRBD1	CASSPHRTGPSDTQYF	TGTGCCAGCAGCCCCCACCGGACAGGGCCGTCAGATACGCAGTATTTT
TRBV2	TRBJ2-5	-	-	CASMGRIKQETQYF	TGTGCCAGCATGGGGCGTATCAAACAAGAGACCCAGTACTTC
TRBV5-1	TRBJ1-4	-	-	CASSFSNEKLFF	TGCGCCAGCAGCTTTAGCAATGAAAAACTGTTTTTT
TRBV12-5	TRBJ1-5	-	-	CASGLVSGQLSNQPQHF	TGTGCTAGTGGTTTGGTATCAGGGCAGCTTAGCAATCAGCCCCAGCATTTT
TRBV10-1	TRBJ1-1	-	-	CASSENVASGGNTEAFF	TGCGCCAGCAGTGAGAATGTGGCCTCGGGGGGAAACACTGAAGCTTTCTTT
TRBV19	TRBJ1-2	-	-	CASGLGRNGYTF	TGTGCCAGTGGCCTGGGGCGGAATGGCTACACCTTC
TRBV20-1	TRBJ2-3	once	TRBD2	CSASRISSGGARDTQYF	TGCAGTGCCAGTAGGATATCTAGCGGGGGGGCACGAGATACGCAGTATTTT
TRBV29-1	TRBJ1-3	-	-	CSASPGTPGNTIYF	TGCAGCGCCTCCCCTGGGACTCCCGGAAACACCATATATTTT
TRBV5-4	TRBJ2-3	-	-	CASSTQASTDTQYF	TGTGCCAGCAGCACACAGGCCAGCACAGATACGCAGTATTTT
TRBV5-8	TRBJ1-3	-	-	CASSLGQALGGNTIYF	TGTGCCAGCAGCTTGGGACAGGCCCTGGGAGGAAACACCATATATTTT
TRBV5-1	TRBJ1-4	-	-	CASSEDSSNEKLFF	TGCGCCAGCAGCGAGGACAGTTCTAATGAAAAACTGTTTTTT